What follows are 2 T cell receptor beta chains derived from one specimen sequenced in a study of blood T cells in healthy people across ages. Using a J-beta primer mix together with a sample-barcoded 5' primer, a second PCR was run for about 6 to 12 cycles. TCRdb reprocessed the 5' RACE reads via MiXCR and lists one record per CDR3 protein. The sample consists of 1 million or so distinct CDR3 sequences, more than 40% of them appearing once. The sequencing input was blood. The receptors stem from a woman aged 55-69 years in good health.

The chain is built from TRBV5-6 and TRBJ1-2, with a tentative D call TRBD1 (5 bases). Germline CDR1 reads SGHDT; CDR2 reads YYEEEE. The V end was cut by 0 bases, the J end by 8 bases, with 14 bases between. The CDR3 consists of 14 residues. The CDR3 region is CASSLVLGRGGYTF. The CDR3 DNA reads TGTGCCAGCAGCTTGGTTCTGGGCCGGGGCGGCTACACCTTC.

CDR3 residues: CASSQDRALYNEQFF. The DNA of the CDR3 is TGCGCCAGCAGCCAAGATAGGGCCCTCTACAATGAGCAGTTCTTC. The V gene is TRBV4-1, the J gene TRBJ2-1, with D uncertain. The CDR3 is 15 residues long. The V end was cut by 0 bases, the J end by 3 bases, with 9 bases between. Germline V gene data show CDR1 as MGHRA and CDR2 as YSYEKL.